This T cell receptor beta chain came from a study of neurological immune-mediated disorders. This clonotype was recorded at least ten times. Its antigen is not identified. Study-level findings and limits: No CDR3 amino acid sequences recurred among expanded clones across subjects, suggesting private repertoires in all groups.

Germline CDR1 is DFQATT and CDR2 is SNEGSKA (reference sequence). Trimming pared 6 bases from V and 7 bases from J, leaving 25 bases between. This CDR3 has 15 residues. In every sequencing run, more than 170 million TCR-beta sequences were generated from 15-18 subjects. TCRdb reprocessed the 5' RACE reads via MiXCR and lists one record per CDR3 protein. The profile shows roughly 52,000 distinct CDR3 sequences, under 5% of them singletons. This rearrangement joins TRBV20-1 to TRBJ2-7; tentatively, D is TRBD2 (7 bases). This sequence originates from a woman in her thirties or forties with multiple sclerosis. The specimen sequenced was CD4+ T cells from blood. The CDR3 sequence: CSAPRPTGGLGEQYF. CDR3 coding DNA: TGCAGTGCCCCTCGCCCAACGGGGGGCTTGGGGGAGCAGTACTTC.